Below, one T cell receptor (beta chain) is given with its context. The antigen remains unidentified. With 10 to 11 days of culture completed, CD4+ T cells were isolated. As their vaccination, participants received two doses of either BNT162b2 or mRNA-1273. On days 3 and 7, fresh IL-2 medium replaced half the medium. Sequenced by immunoSEQ multiplex PCR; TCRdb stores in-frame clones only, minus some. This sample yields about 40,000 clones, of which about two thirds are seen a single time; 6% to 8.5% belongs to the top ten. This specimen comes from a study of vaccination effects on CD4 cells after COVID-19. Study-wide context: IL-2 at 8 to 10 IU/ml and peptides at around 10 ug/ml were added to cultured PBMC, two million per well.

Study findings and constraints: Healthy vaccinees' vaccine-induced clones included only 1 of 255 that recognized common cold coronaviruses. The study dataset contains few convalescent patients and includes no early post-infection timepoints.

The germline V gene encodes CDR1 SGHTA and CDR2 FQGNSA. The CDR3 runs to 16 residues. V gave up 4 bases and J gave up 2 bases; unmatched junction bases: 6. This chain links TRBV7-2 with TRBJ2-2, with 8 bases matching TRBD1. This clonotype originated in a human donor who received a COVID-19 vaccine. The specimen comprised CD4+ T cells from PBMCs cultured without peptide, sampled after COVID-19 vaccination. CDR3: CASSSRTGTNTGELFF. The CDR3 nucleotides are TGTGCCAGCAGCTCCAGGACAGGGACAAACACCGGGGAGCTGTTTTTT.